What follows are 31 T cell receptor beta chains derived from one specimen sequenced in a study of T cell responses to AZD1222 COVID-19 vaccine. Measured with immunoSEQ multiplex PCR; TCRdb has only the in-frame clones, and not every one. The sample lists under 95,000 clones, approximately 88% occurring once. The sequencing here drew on peripheral blood, taken 28 days after the second AZD1222 dose. The source is an adult who received the AZD1222 COVID-19 vaccine.

The chain employs TRBV14 and TRBJ2-3; maybe TRBD1 (5 bases). CDR1 is SGHDN and CDR2 is FVKESK in the germline V gene. The CDR3 is 16 residues long. V was shortened by 6 bases and J by 2 bases, with 18 bases between the two germline ends. The CDR3 DNA reads TGTGCCAGCAGTTACCGCGAAACAGGTACCACAGATACGCAGTATTTT. Amino acids: CASSYRETGTTDTQYF.

This chain uses TRBV21-1 with TRBJ1-2; the D call in the table, TRBD1, was not verified against the DNA. TRBV21-1 is termed a pseudogene. This CDR3 is 17 amino acids long. CDR3 protein: CASSKPPERQASYGYTF. The CDR3 DNA is TGTGCCAGCAGCAAACCACCCGAGCGACAGGCCAGCTATGGCTACACCTTC.

This rearrangement joins TRBV5-4 to TRBJ1-6; maybe TRBD1 (5 bases). The CDR3 covers 14 residues. Trimming stripped 4 bases from V and 14 bases from J, with 19 bases between. Germline V gene data show CDR1 as SGHNT and CDR2 as YYREEE (reference sequence). The CDR3 sequence is CASSAGLGIKALHF. CDR3 nucleotides: TGTGCCAGCAGCGCGGGACTGGGGATTAAGGCCCTCCACTTT.

The rearrangement uses TRBV7-2 and TRBJ2-2; 10 positions agree with TRBD1. The CDR3 is 16 amino acids. With V trimmed by 6 bases and J by 6 bases, 10 bases remained unmatched. The germline V gene has CDR1 SGHTA and CDR2 FQGNSA. The CDR3 DNA sequence: TGTGCCAGCAGAATTGGCGGGACAGGGGTCTCCGGGGAGCTGTTTTTT. Its translation: CASRIGGTGVSGELFF.

This rearrangement joins TRBV6-5 to TRBJ2-2; D is possibly TRBD2 (6 bases). The CDR3 has 15 residues. Germline lookup yields CDR1 MNHEY and CDR2 SVGAGI. Trimming left V 7 bases short and J 4 bases short, with 16 bases between. The CDR3 coding sequence is TGTGCCAGCATCGGCCTAGCGTTCCGCACCGGGGAGCTGTTTTTT. It specifies CASIGLAFRTGELFF.

The chain uses TRBV5-1 and TRBJ1-2; weak D call: TRBD1 (6 bases). This CDR3 comprises 14 residues. V was clipped by 0 bases and J by 7 bases, with 13 bases between them. From germline, CDR1 is SGHRS and CDR2 YFSETQ. The CDR3 loop is CASSLDGGGVGYTF. CDR3 in DNA: TGCGCCAGCAGCTTGGACGGGGGCGGGGTTGGCTACACCTTC.

The chain couples TRBV10-3 to TRBJ2-5; no clear D gene. Trimming removed 0 bases at V and 2 bases at J, with 7 bases between. The germline gives CDR1 ENHRY, CDR2 SYGVKD. The CDR3 has 14 residues. The CDR3 loop is CAISESGIQETQYF. CDR3 nucleotides: TGTGCCATCAGTGAGTCTGGGATTCAAGAGACCCAGTACTTC.

The chain uses TRBV9 and TRBJ1-1; D call uncertain. The CDR3 loop spans 13 amino acids. V was clipped by 4 bases and J by 4 bases, with 11 bases between them. Germline assignment: CDR1 SGDLS and CDR2 YYNGEE. CDR3 sequence reads: CASSKTDFTEAFF. CDR3 nucleotide sequence: TGTGCCAGCAGCAAAACAGATTTCACTGAAGCTTTCTTT.

In DNA, the CDR3 is TGCGCCAGCAGCTTGGGGGGACAGGGAGCAACGGAGCAGTTCTTC. Translating it yields CASSLGGQGATEQFF. The rearrangement uses TRBV5-1 and TRBJ2-1; 9 bases fit TRBD1. V gave up 0 bases and J gave up 10 bases; unmatched junction bases: 8. The CDR3 covers 15 residues. Germline CDR1 and CDR2: SGHRS and YFSETQ.

The chain couples TRBV19 to TRBJ1-2, with D maybe TRBD1 (6 bases). With 7 bases removed from V and 7 bases from J, the gap between germline ends came to 19 bases. CDR1 and CDR2 from the germline V gene are LNHDA and SQIVND (reference sequence). CDR3 length: 14 amino acids. DNA for the CDR3: TGTGCCAGTAACCCAGGGGCAGGGGCTACTGGCTACACCTTC. Protein sequence: CASNPGAGATGYTF. The full variable domain, with the rest looked up from reference TRBV19 and TRBJ1-2, is DGGITQSPKYLFRKEGQNVTLSCEQNLNHDAMYWYRQDPGQGLRLIYYSQIVNDFQKGDIAEGYSVSREKKESFPLTVTSAQKNPTAFYLCASNPGAGATGYTFGSGTRLTVV.

The chain carries TRBV4-2 and TRBJ2-1, with TRBD2 as a possible D gene (6 bases). The ends were cut back, 0 bases at V and 4 bases at J, with 13 bases in the middle. Germline V lookup: CDR1 LGHNA, CDR2 YNFKEQ. CDR3 length: 16 residues. The CDR3 bases are TGTGCCAGCAGCCAAGATCCACTAGCTGGGTACAATGAGCAGTTCTTC. This sequence encodes CASSQDPLAGYNEQFF.

The chain combines TRBV7-9 with TRBJ2-7; TRBD1 agrees at 8 bases. V shed 5 bases and J 1 base; nucleotides not matched to a gene: 4. Germline V gene sequence: CDR1 SEHNR, CDR2 FQNEAQ (reference sequence). This CDR3 has 14 residues. CDR3: CASSHNRGSYEQYF. CDR3 nucleotides: TGTGCCAGCAGCCACAACAGGGGGTCCTACGAGCAGTACTTC. The full variable domain, completed using reference TRBV7-9 and TRBJ2-7, is DTGVSQNPRHKITKRGQNVTFRCDPISEHNRLYWYRQTLGQGPEFLTYFQNEAQLEKSRLLSDRFSAERPKGSFSTLEIQRTEQGDSAMYLCASSHNRGSYEQYFGPGTRLTVT.

The chain has TRBV7-2 and TRBJ2-5; D remains unclear. V shed 6 bases and J shed 1 base, with 12 bases lying between them. Germline V lookup: CDR1 SGHTA, CDR2 FQGNSA. CDR3 length: 14 residues. The chain's CDR3 is CASRIVGSQETQYF. In DNA, the CDR3 is TGTGCCAGCAGAATCGTGGGCAGCCAAGAGACCCAGTACTTC.

This chain joins TRBV7-8 and TRBJ1-4; the D gene is possibly TRBD1 (5 bases). The CDR3 sequence is 15 residues long. Per germline, CDR1 SGHVS and CDR2 FQNEAQ. The V end lost 4 bases, the J end lost 7 bases, and 16 bases lay between the germline ends. The CDR3 region is CASSWDRRGSEKLFF. The CDR3 DNA follows: TGTGCCAGCAGCTGGGACCGGCGCGGGAGTGAAAAACTGTTTTTT.

The gene calls are TRBV4-3 and TRBJ1-6; no clear D gene. Germline V lookup: CDR1 LGHNA, CDR2 YSLEER. V lost 0 bases to trimming and J lost 9 bases, with 15 bases between them. The CDR3 length is 16 residues. CDR3 nucleotide sequence: TGCGCCAGCAGCCAAGATCCGACGGGTAGCGGTTCACCCCTCCACTTT. Amino acid sequence: CASSQDPTGSGSPLHF.

The rearrangement uses TRBV15 and TRBJ1-5; 12 nucleotides align to TRBD1. J gave up 5 bases and V 3 bases, and 2 bases lay outside the gene matches. The CDR3 consists of 15 residues. CDR1 LNHNV and CDR2 YYDKDF come from the germline V gene (reference sequence). For the CDR3, the DNA is TGTGCCACCAGCAGGAGGGACAGGGGGCATCAGCCCCAGCATTTT. This encodes CATSRRDRGHQPQHF.

The chain joins TRBV7-8 to TRBJ2-5; D perhaps matches TRBD1 (6 bases). V dropped 5 bases and J dropped 3 bases, with 10 bases sitting between them. This CDR3 spans 13 amino acids. CDR1 and CDR2 (germline): SGHVS, FQNEAQ. In DNA form, the CDR3 reads TGTGCCAGCAGCCCCTGGACAGAAGAGACCCAGTACTTC. Protein sequence: CASSPWTEETQYF.

The V and J genes are TRBV28 and TRBJ2-6; D remains unclear. The germline V gene has CDR1 MDHEN and CDR2 SYDVKM. The germline V and J ends were trimmed by 2 bases and 2 bases, with 10 bases remaining between them. The CDR3 is 16 residues long. CDR3 bases: TGTGCCAGCAGTTTAGAAGGGATTGCTGGGGCCAACGTCCTGACTTTC. Protein: CASSLEGIAGANVLTF.

V and J are TRBV7-3 and TRBJ2-6; D ambiguous. V lost 4 bases and J 7 bases, leaving 14 bases between the germline ends. This CDR3 is 15 amino acids long. Germline CDR1 SGHTA, CDR2 FQGTGA. The CDR3 here is CASSSPFLGANVLTF. For the CDR3, the DNA is TGTGCCAGCAGCTCCCCCTTCCTCGGAGCCAACGTCCTGACTTTC.

Only one count was recorded for this clone. The rearrangement uses TRBV6-5 and TRBJ2-7; the match to TRBD1 covers 7 bases. This CDR3 has 12 residues. CDR1 and CDR2 from the germline V gene are MNHEY and SVGAGI. V gave up 7 bases and J gave up 5 bases; unmatched junction bases: 5. The CDR3 coding sequence is TGTGCCAGCACTCGGGACAGTCACGAGCAGTACTTC. This gives the protein CASTRDSHEQYF.

The chain uses TRBV5-1 and TRBJ2-7; D might be TRBD1 (5 bases). Germline loops: CDR1 SGHRS, CDR2 YFSETQ. The CDR3 is 14 residues long. V lost 1 base and J 6 bases, leaving 14 bases between the germline ends. The CDR3 DNA reads as TGCGCCAGCAGCTTGCAAGGGGATATATCCGAGCAGTACTTC. Protein product: CASSLQGDISEQYF.

This sequence joins TRBV5-1 and TRBJ2-7; 12 bases align to TRBD1. Germline CDR1 is SGHRS and CDR2 is YFSETQ. V was pared by 4 bases and J by 4 bases, with 9 bases of the junction left unmatched. This CDR3 region has 16 residues. The CDR3 protein is CASSPTLGQGAYEQYF. CDR3 DNA: TGCGCCAGCAGCCCGACCCTGGGACAGGGGGCGTACGAGCAGTACTTC.

The chain recombines TRBV7-2 with TRBJ2-7; 9 bases match TRBD2. V lost 6 bases and J lost 6; bases outside the gene matches: 6. This CDR3 has 13 residues. Per the germline V gene, CDR1 is SGHTA and CDR2 is FQGNSA. DNA of the CDR3: TGTGCCAGCAGGGTAGCGGGGGTGGCCGAGCAGTACTTC. Protein sequence: CASRVAGVAEQYF.

This clone was seen a single time. This chain connects TRBV5-1 to TRBJ1-4, with 12 bases identical to TRBD1. Germline V gives CDR1 SGHRS, CDR2 YFSETQ. CDR3 length: 13 amino acids. The V gene end was trimmed by 3 bases and the J gene end by 14 bases; junction bases not matched to a gene: 5. The CDR3 coding sequence is TGCGCCAGCAGCTGGGGACAGGGGGCAGCGCTGTTTTTT. Protein product: CASSWGQGAALFF. The variable domain in full, with the rest retrieved from reference TRBV5-1 and TRBJ1-4, is KAGVTQTPRYLIKTRGQQVTLSCSPISGHRSVSWYQQTPGQGLQFLFEYFSETQRNKGNFPGRFSGRQFSNSRSEMNVSTLELGDSALYLCASSWGQGAALFFGSGTQLSVL.

This clone occurred once. The chain recombines TRBV3-1 (or the pseudogene TRBV3-2) with TRBJ2-3; D possibly uses TRBD1 or TRBD2 (6 bases each). Germline assignment: CDR1 LGHDT and CDR2 YNNKEL (reference sequence). The V end lost 6 bases, the J end lost 5 bases, and 18 bases lay between the germline ends. This CDR3 spans 15 amino acids. CDR3 protein: CASSRNSGGGDTQYF. The CDR3, as DNA: TGTGCCAGCAGTCGAAACAGTGGAGGGGGAGATACGCAGTATTTT.

This clone was seen once. V is TRBV27 and J is TRBJ2-4, with a possible D match to TRBD2 (6 bases). The V gene lost 2 bases and the J gene lost 8 bases, with 10 bases spanning the gap. There are 13 residues in the CDR3. CDR1 and CDR2 from the germline V gene are MNHEY and SMNVEV (reference sequence). The CDR3 sequence is CASSLVGGDIQYF. The CDR3 bases are TGTGCCAGCAGTTTAGTGGGGGGTGACATTCAGTACTTC.

The DNA for the CDR3 is TGTGCCAGCAGTGAAAGGACAGGGGCGTCCTATGGCTACACCTTC. It encodes CASSERTGASYGYTF. The chain has TRBV25-1 and TRBJ1-2, with 9 nucleotides matching TRBD1. The CDR3 has 15 residues. Trimming cost V 2 bases and J 4 bases; bases outside gene matches: 5. CDR1 and CDR2 from the germline V gene are MGHDK and SYGVNS.

In its sample, this clone was seen a few times. The chain joins TRBV18 to TRBJ1-6; 7 nucleotides align to TRBD1. From germline, CDR1 is KGHSH and CDR2 LQKENI. V lost 2 bases to trimming and J lost 6 bases; unmatched junction nucleotides: 4. The CDR3 runs 15 residues. CDR3 nucleotides: TGTGCCAGCTCACCATCGACAGGGATTAATTCACCCCTCCACTTT. Translating it yields CASSPSTGINSPLHF.

This clone was counted once. V usage is TRBV15 and J usage is TRBJ1-1, with D unresolved. The germline V gene has CDR1 LNHNV and CDR2 YYDKDF (reference sequence). V gave up 5 bases and J gave up 0 bases, with 10 bases separating them. CDR3 length: 14 amino acids. The CDR3 loop is CATSDGVLNTEAFF. For the CDR3, the DNA is TGTGCCACCAGCGACGGGGTCCTGAACACTGAAGCTTTCTTT.

This chain connects TRBV18 to TRBJ2-7, with 9 bases matching TRBD1. The CDR3 consists of 13 residues. The V segment lost 2 bases and the J segment 6 bases; nucleotides outside the gene matches: 2. CDR1 is KGHSH, CDR2 LQKENI, per germline. CDR3 region: CASSPVTGGEQYF. The CDR3 coding sequence is TGTGCCAGCTCACCAGTGACAGGGGGCGAGCAGTACTTC.

This sequence joins TRBV5-5 and TRBJ1-5; no definite D call. CDR3 size: 15 residues. Trimming stripped 4 bases from V and 2 bases from J, with 13 bases between. From germline, CDR1 is SGHKS and CDR2 YYEKEE (reference sequence). CDR3 sequence reads: CASSISPGRNQPQHF. DNA of the CDR3: TGTGCCAGCAGCATATCCCCTGGTCGCAATCAGCCCCAGCATTTT.